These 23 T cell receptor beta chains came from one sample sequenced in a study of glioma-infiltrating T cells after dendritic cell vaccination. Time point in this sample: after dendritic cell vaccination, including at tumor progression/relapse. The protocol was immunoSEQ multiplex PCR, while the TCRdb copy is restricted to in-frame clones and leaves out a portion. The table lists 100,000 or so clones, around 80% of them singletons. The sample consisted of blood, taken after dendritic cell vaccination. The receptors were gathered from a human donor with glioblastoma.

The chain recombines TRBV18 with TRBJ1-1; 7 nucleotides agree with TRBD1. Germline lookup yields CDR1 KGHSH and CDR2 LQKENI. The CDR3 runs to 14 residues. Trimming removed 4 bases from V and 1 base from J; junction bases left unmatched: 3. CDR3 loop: CASSQGQTNTEAFF. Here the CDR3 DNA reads TGTGCCAGCTCACAGGGACAGACGAACACTGAAGCTTTCTTT. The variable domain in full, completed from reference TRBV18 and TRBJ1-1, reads NAGVMQNPRHLVRRRGQEARLRCSPMKGHSHVYWYRQLPEEGLKFMVYLQKENIIDESGMPKERFSAEFPKEGPSILRIQQVVRGDSAAYFCASSQGQTNTEAFFGQGTRLTVV.

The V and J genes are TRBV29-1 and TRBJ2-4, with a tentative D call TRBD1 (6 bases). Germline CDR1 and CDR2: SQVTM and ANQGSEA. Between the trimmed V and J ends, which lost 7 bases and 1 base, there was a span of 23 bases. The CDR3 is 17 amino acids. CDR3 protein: CSAAAIVVTGAKNIQYF. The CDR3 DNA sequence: TGCAGCGCCGCTGCTATTGTGGTGACAGGCGCCAAAAACATTCAGTACTTC.

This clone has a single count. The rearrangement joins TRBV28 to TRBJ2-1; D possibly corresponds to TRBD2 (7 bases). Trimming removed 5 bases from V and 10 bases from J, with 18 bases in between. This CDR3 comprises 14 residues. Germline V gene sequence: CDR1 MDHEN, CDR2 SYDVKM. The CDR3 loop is CASSQFREGGEQFF. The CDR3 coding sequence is TGTGCCAGCAGTCAGTTCAGGGAGGGGGGGGAGCAGTTCTTC.

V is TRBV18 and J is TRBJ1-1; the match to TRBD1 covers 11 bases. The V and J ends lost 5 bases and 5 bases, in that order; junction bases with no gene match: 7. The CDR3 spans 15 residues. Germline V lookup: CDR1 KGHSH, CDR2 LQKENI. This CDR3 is CASSKLRDRGTEAFF. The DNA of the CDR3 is TGTGCCAGCTCAAAACTCCGGGACAGGGGGACTGAAGCTTTCTTT.

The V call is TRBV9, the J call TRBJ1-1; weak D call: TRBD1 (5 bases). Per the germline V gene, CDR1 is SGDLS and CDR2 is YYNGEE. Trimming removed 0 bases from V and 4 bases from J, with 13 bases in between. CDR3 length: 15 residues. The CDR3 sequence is CASSVGAGSGTEAFF. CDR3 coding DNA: TGTGCCAGCAGCGTAGGGGCAGGGTCGGGCACTGAAGCTTTCTTT.

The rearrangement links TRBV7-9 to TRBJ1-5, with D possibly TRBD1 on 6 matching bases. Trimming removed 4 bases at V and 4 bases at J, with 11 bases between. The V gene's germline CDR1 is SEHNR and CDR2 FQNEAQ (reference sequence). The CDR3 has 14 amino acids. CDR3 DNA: TGTGCCAGCAGCTCAGGGGCGCTGAATCAGCCCCAGCATTTT. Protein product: CASSSGALNQPQHF. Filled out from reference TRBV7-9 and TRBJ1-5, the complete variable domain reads DTGVSQNPRHKITKRGQNVTFRCDPISEHNRLYWYRQTLGQGPEFLTYFQNEAQLEKSRLLSDRFSAERPKGSFSTLEIQRTEQGDSAMYLCASSSGALNQPQHFGDGTRLSIL.

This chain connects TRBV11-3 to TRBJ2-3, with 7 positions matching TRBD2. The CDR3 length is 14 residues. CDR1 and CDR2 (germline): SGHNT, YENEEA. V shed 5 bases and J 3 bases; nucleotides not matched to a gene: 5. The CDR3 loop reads CASSPGLGTDTQYF. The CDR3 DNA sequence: TGTGCCAGCAGCCCCGGACTAGGAACAGATACGCAGTATTTT.

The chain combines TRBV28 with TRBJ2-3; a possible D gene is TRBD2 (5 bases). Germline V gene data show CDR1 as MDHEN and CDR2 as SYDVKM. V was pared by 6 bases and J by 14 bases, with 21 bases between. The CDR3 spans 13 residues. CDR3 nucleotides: TGTGCCAGCAGCGAGGGCTCGACATGGGGTCTGTATTTT. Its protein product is CASSEGSTWGLYF.

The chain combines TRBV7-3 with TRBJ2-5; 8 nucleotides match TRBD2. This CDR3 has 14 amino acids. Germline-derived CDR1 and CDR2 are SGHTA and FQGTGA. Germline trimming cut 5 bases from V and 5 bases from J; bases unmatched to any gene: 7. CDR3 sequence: CASSPGGTRETQYF. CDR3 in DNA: TGTGCCAGCAGCCCGGGGGGGACCCGCGAGACCCAGTACTTC.

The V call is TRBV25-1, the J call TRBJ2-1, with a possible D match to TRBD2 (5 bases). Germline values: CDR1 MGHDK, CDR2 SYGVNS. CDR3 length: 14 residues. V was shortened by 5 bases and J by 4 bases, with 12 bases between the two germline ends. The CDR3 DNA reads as TGTGCCAGCAGTAGTAGCGACATTTACAATGAGCAGTTCTTC. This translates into CASSSSDIYNEQFF. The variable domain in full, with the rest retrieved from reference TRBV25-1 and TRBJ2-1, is EADIYQTPRYLVIGTGKKITLECSQTMGHDKMYWYQQDPGMELHLIHYSYGVNSTEKGDLSSESTVSRIRTEHFPLTLESARPSHTSQYLCASSSSDIYNEQFFGPGTRLTVL.

Here the CDR3 DNA reads TGTGCCAGCACCCAAAGCGGGGGGTTATACTACGAGCAGTACTTC. Amino acid sequence: CASTQSGGLYYEQYF. The chain joins TRBV11-2 to TRBJ2-7, with 9 bases aligning to TRBD2. The germline V gene encodes CDR1 SGHAT and CDR2 FQNNGV. Trimming cost V 7 bases and J 3 bases; bases outside gene matches: 10. The CDR3 contains 15 residues. The full variable domain, with the rest looked up from reference TRBV11-2 and TRBJ2-7, is EAGVAQSPRYKIIEKRQSVAFWCNPISGHATLYWYQQILGQGPKLLIQFQNNGVVDDSQLPKDRFSAERLKGVDSTLKIQPAKLEDSAVYLCASTQSGGLYYEQYFGPGTRLTVT.

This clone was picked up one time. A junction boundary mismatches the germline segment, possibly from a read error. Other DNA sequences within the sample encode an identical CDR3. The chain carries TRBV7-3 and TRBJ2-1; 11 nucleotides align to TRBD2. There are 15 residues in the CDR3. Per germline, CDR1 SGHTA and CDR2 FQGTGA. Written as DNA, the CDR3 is TGCGCCAGCAGCTCGACTAGCGGGGATTACAATGAGCAGTTCTTC. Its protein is CASSSTSGDYNEQFF.

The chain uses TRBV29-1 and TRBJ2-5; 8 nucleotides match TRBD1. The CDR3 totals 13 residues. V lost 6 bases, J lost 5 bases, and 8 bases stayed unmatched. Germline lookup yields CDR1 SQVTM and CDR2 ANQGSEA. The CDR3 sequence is CSVAQGVGETQYF. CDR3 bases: TGCAGCGTGGCACAGGGGGTTGGGGAGACCCAGTACTTC.

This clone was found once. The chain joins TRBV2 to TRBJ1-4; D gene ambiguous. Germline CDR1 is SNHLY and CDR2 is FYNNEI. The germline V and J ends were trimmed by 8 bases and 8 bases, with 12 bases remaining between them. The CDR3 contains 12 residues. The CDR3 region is CASRTGSEKLFF. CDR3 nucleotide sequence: TGTGCCAGCCGGACGGGATCGGAAAAACTGTTTTTT.

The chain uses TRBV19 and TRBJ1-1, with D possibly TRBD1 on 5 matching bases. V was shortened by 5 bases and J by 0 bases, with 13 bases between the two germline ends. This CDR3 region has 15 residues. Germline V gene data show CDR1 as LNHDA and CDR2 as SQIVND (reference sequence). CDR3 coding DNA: TGTGCCAGTAGTCCACTCACAGGTATGAACACTGAAGCTTTCTTT. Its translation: CASSPLTGMNTEAFF.

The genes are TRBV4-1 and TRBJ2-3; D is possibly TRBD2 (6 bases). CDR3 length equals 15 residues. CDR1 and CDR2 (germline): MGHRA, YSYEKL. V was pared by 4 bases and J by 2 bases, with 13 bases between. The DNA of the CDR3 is TGCGCCAGCAGCCTAACGGGAGTTCCCACAGATACGCAGTATTTT. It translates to CASSLTGVPTDTQYF.

The CDR3 DNA sequence: TGTGCCAGCAGCTTAGTGGGAGACTCCTACGAGCAGTACTTC. Amino acids: CASSLVGDSYEQYF. J is TRBJ2-7 and V is TRBV11-2; tentatively, D is TRBD2 (5 bases). V shed 1 base and J shed 0 bases, with 7 bases lying between them. The CDR3 sequence is 14 residues long. CDR1 and CDR2 (germline): SGHAT, FQNNGV.

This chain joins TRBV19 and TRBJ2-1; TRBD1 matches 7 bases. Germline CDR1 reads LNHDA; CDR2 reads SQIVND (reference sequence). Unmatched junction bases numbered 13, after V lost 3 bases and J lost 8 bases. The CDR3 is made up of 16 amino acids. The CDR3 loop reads CASSIRETGWVDEQFF. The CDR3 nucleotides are TGTGCCAGTAGTATTAGGGAGACAGGGTGGGTTGATGAGCAGTTCTTC.

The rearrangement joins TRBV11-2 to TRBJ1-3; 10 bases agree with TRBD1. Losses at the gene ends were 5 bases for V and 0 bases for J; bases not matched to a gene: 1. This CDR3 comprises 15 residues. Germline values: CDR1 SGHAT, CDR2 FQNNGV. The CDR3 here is CASSRDRGSGNTIYF. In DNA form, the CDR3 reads TGTGCCAGCAGCCGGGACAGGGGCTCTGGAAACACCATATATTTT. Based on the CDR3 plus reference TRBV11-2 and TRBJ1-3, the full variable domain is EAGVAQSPRYKIIEKRQSVAFWCNPISGHATLYWYQQILGQGPKLLIQFQNNGVVDDSQLPKDRFSAERLKGVDSTLKIQPAKLEDSAVYLCASSRDRGSGNTIYFGEGSWLTVV.

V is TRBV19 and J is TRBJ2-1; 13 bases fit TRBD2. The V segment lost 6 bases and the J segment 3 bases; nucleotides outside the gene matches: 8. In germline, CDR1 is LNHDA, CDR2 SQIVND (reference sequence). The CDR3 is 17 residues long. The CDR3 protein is CASSPHRTSGSYNEQFF. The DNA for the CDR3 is TGTGCCAGTAGCCCCCATAGGACTAGCGGGAGCTACAATGAGCAGTTCTTC.

The CDR3 spells CASSRLTSALIRTEETQYF. CDR3 in DNA: TGTGCCAGCTCACGCTTGACTAGCGCCCTTATTCGGACGGAAGAGACCCAGTACTTC. This chain uses TRBV18 with TRBJ2-5, with TRBD2 matching over 8 bases. Per the germline V gene, CDR1 is KGHSH and CDR2 is LQKENI. V was clipped by 4 bases and J by 3 bases; unmatched bases: 19. The CDR3 consists of 19 residues.

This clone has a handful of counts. CDR3 bases: TGTGCCAGCTCACTGGACAGTAACCCCTATGGCTACACCTTC. Translation gives CASSLDSNPYGYTF. The chain couples TRBV18 to TRBJ1-2, with a weak D call TRBD1 (6 bases). V gave up 4 bases and J gave up 4 bases, with 13 bases separating them. The CDR3 length is 14 residues. CDR1 is KGHSH and CDR2 is LQKENI in the germline V gene.

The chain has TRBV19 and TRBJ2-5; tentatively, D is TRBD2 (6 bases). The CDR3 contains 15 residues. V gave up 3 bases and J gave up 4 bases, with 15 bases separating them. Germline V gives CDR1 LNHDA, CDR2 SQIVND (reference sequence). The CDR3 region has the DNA TGTGCCAGTAGTATTTACCCGGGAGTAACAGAGACCCAGTACTTC. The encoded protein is CASSIYPGVTETQYF.